This TCR beta chain is from a study of blood T cell repertoires in COVID-19. The wider study: Samples of COVID-19 (acute and convalescent) were obtained from the United States, Italy and Spain. T cells, B-cell-depleted T cells, or PBMCs supplied cDNA or gDNA.

CDR3 length equals 11 residues. Germline V gene lookup returns CDR1 SNHLY and CDR2 FYNNEI. The V end was cut by 6 bases, the J end by 4 bases, with 5 bases between. TCRdb's table, derived via immunoSEQ multiplex PCR, lists solely in-frame clones and lacks some. The repertoire has about 160,000 clones, over 65% of them found once; the top ten carry over 2%. The origin of this receptor is a man in his 70s with acute or convalescent COVID-19. The chain couples TRBV2 to TRBJ2-3, with D uncertain. The sample comprised peripheral blood. This CDR3 is CASRVADTQYF. Written as DNA, the CDR3 is TGTGCCAGCAGGGTAGCAGATACGCAGTATTTT.